This paragraph covers one T cell receptor (beta chain) sequence. Which antigen it targets is not known. The input lacks base qualities; no much larger clone sits a single base away. The data are from a study of T cell responses to AZD1222 COVID-19 vaccine (dated by TCRdb to about 2021). Broadly, across the study: Because spike-specific TCR depth and breadth did not differ between the two schedules, AZD1222 recipients who got a second dose at roughly 4 weeks were pooled with those who got a second dose at roughly 12 weeks. Trial participants were enrolled by age into 18-55, 56-69 and 70-plus year subgroups, with roughly 160, 29 and 62 TCR-sequenced participants respectively. A total of 230 to 250 trial participants underwent TCR sequencing, of whom some 200 had received two doses of AZD1222 and around 25 had received two doses of the MenACWY control vaccine. Results and caveats for the whole study, not just this receptor: After two AZD1222 doses, both the breadth and the depth of spike-specific TCRs were significantly higher than at day 0 and than in MenACWY recipients. The 56-69-year group was small, and its depth increase did not reach significance, likely because of low power. No day 14 peak-response samples were available, so repertoires were characterized only after the peak T cell response. Epitopes outside the regions mutated in the B.1.351 and B.1.1.7 variants were reportedly recognized by nearly half of the unique spike-specific TCRs. Only six AZD1222 recipients were SARS-CoV-2 seropositive at baseline, limiting conclusions about previously exposed vaccinees. CD4 TCRs associated with the vaccine covered the entire spike protein, and the dominant responses were in regions 160-218 and 743-854. Most participants were white British and females outnumbered males, and the authors suggested that clonal diversity may have been underestimated.

The time point label, read with the paper, signifies: baseline before first vaccination. Vaccinee samples came from UK trials COV001 and COV002, including a single-blind randomized controlled phase 2/3 trial of AZD1222 (ChAdOx1 nCoV-19) in healthy adults. For TCRbeta chain sequencing, PBMC samples from trial participants were taken at day 0 and at day 28 after the second dose. CDR1 and CDR2 are read off the germline V gene (reference sequence) as SGHNT and YYREEE. The CDR3 numbers 15 residues from cysteine through phenylalanine. The DNA shown is the 45-base CDR3, in frame from base 1. V is pruned by 4 bases and J by 6 bases, leaving 6 bases of the junction without a gene match. The CDR3 regions of human TCRbeta chains were subjected to immunosequencing. Per the original workflow: TCRs in the repertoires were matched against a reference library of SARS-CoV-2-specific TCRs that had been generated with the MIRA antigen-specificity platform. Breadth meant the fraction of unique TCRs that were SARS-CoV-2-associated, whereas depth meant the fraction of total T cells that were SARS-CoV-2-associated. Using the MIRA data, every spike-specific TCR was mapped to the spike region that the TCR reacted to and assigned to either a CD4 or a CD8 class. Log10-transformed breadth and depth values were compared by one-way ANOVA with Sidak's multiple comparisons tests. The table was pulled from immuneACCESS by TCRdb, which kept in-frame rearrangements only. Such tables lose some clones; where checked, under half of the loss comes from unresolved V genes, and the rest has no known cause. V, J and clone size were drawn from that table, and D and trimming were deduced from the DNA. The sample profile shows about 120,000 clones; 92% of them were found once. The leading ten clones occupy around 1.7% of the sample.

The chain couples TRBV5-4 to TRBJ1-6; the junction holds 8 bases that match TRBD1. The specimen was peripheral blood, collected on day 0 of AZD1222 vaccination. This clonotype was obtained from an adult in good health. The CDR3 protein: CASSTGQGGNSPLHF. The nucleotides are TGTGCCAGCAGCACTGGACAGGGAGGTAATTCACCCCTCCACTTT.